The source of this T cell receptor beta chain is a study of T-cell reconstitution after alpha-beta-depleted transplantation in children. Broader study findings: About two months after transplant, alpha-beta T cells reportedly came from several hundred expanded graft clones. For some patients, TCRbeta diversity was high at day 60 because of recipient T cells and thymic progenitors that survived. When one year had passed after transplant, most T-cell counts and diversity came from newly produced T cells.

Unique molecular identifiers featured in how the TCRbeta library was prepared. Using its own MiXCR run on the PCR reads, TCRdb lists one record per CDR3 protein. The repertoire includes a few hundred thousand distinct CDR3 sequences, roughly a quarter of them detected once, and 36% sits in the top ten. With respect to this clonotype: What it binds is not known.

CDR3 size: 15 residues. Germline-derived CDR1 and CDR2 are SGHDN and FVKESK. Trimming pared 5 bases from V and 6 bases from J, leaving 17 bases between. The V and J genes are TRBV14 and TRBJ2-1; a possible D gene is TRBD2 (5 bases). This TCR came from a boy under two years old with Wiskott-Aldrich syndrome, due to receive a stem cell transplant. This specimen was PBMCs, taken before TCRalphabeta/CD19-depleted stem cell transplant. The CDR3 DNA reads TGTGCCAGCAGCAGGAGGTCACAAGGGTCCAATGAGCAGTTCTTC. It translates to CASSRRSQGSNEQFF.